A single sample is the source of the 13 T cell receptor beta chains below, sequenced in a study of shared clonotypes between healthy human individuals. This table comes from immunoSEQ multiplex PCR, and its TCRdb copy is limited to in-frame clones, with some not included. Of about 2.4 million clones in the sample, approximately 94% are singletons; the top ten hold 0.36%. The source material was naive CD4+ T cells from PBMCs. Documented subset: CD45RA+ positively selected. The source of these receptors is a young man in good health. Some clones in this sample may be carry-over from other donors' samples.

The rearrangement joins TRBV5-4 to TRBJ2-5, with D possibly TRBD2 on 6 matching bases. The CDR3 length is 14 residues. The germline CDR1 and CDR2 sequences are SGHNT and YYREEE (reference sequence). The V and J ends lost 4 bases and 4 bases respectively, with 14 bases between them. In DNA, the CDR3 is TGTGCCAGCAGCATTCCGGGAGTGGGAGAGACCCAGTACTTC. Translating gives CASSIPGVGETQYF.

The V gene is TRBV25-1, the J gene TRBJ1-1, with a possible D match to TRBD1 (6 bases). From germline, CDR1 is MGHDK and CDR2 SYGVNS. V lost 1 base to trimming and J lost 1 base, with 19 bases between them. This CDR3 region has 18 residues. CDR3 bases: TGTGCCAGCAGTGAATTCGCAGGGGAAAGACTCACGAACACTGAAGCTTTCTTT. Its translation is CASSEFAGERLTNTEAFF.

J is TRBJ2-1 and V is TRBV28; TRBD2 matches 8 bases. Germline CDR1 reads MDHEN; CDR2 reads SYDVKM. After removal of 6 bases from V and 3 bases from J, the junction contained 7 bases not matched to a gene. The CDR3 consists of 15 residues. The CDR3 sequence is CASRRAGENYNEQFF. The CDR3 DNA reads TGTGCCAGCAGGAGAGCGGGAGAGAACTACAATGAGCAGTTCTTC. Full variable domain (missing parts from reference TRBV28 and TRBJ2-1): DVKVTQSSRYLVKRTGEKVFLECVQDMDHENMFWYRQDPGLGLRLIYFSYDVKMKEKGDIPEGYSVSREKKERFSLILESASTNQTSMYLCASRRAGENYNEQFFGPGTRLTVL.

This clone appeared a single time. The rearrangement links TRBV5-6 to TRBJ2-5; D call uncertain. Germline values: CDR1 SGHDT, CDR2 YYEEEE. With 4 bases removed from V and 5 bases from J, the gap between germline ends came to 15 bases. There are 14 residues in the CDR3. The CDR3: CASSQYSVTETQYF. For the CDR3, the DNA is TGTGCCAGCAGCCAATATTCTGTCACGGAGACCCAGTACTTC.

The genes are TRBV15 and TRBJ2-1, with 11 positions matching TRBD2. Germline V CDR1 and CDR2: LNHNV, YYDKDF (reference sequence). The CDR3 is 13 residues long. DNA of the CDR3: TGTGCTACGACTAGCGGGGTCTACAATGAGCAGTTCTTC. Amino acids: CATTSGVYNEQFF.

This rearrangement joins TRBV7-9 to TRBJ2-6; D perhaps matches TRBD2 (5 bases). Germline-derived CDR1 and CDR2 are SEHNR and FQNEAQ (reference sequence). The CDR3 totals 18 residues. V dropped 5 bases and J dropped 4 bases, with 21 bases sitting between them. DNA for the CDR3: TGTGCCAGCAGCCCATACGGGGTGACGAGGGCCGGGGCCAACGTCCTGACTTTC. Its translation is CASSPYGVTRAGANVLTF.

This sequence joins TRBV21-1 and TRBJ2-7; TRBD1 is taken as the D call from the table, unchecked against the DNA. TRBV21-1 represents a pseudogene. The CDR3 extends over 17 amino acids. The CDR3 reads CASSKDDPDRGNYEQYF. CDR3 coding DNA: TGTGCCAGCAGCAAAGACGATCCTGACAGGGGTAACTACGAGCAGTACTTC.

The chain joins TRBV29-1 to TRBJ2-3; 14 positions agree with TRBD2. This CDR3 has 19 amino acids. V shed 4 bases and J 5 bases; nucleotides not matched to a gene: 17. Germline V CDR1 and CDR2: SQVTM, ANQGSEA. DNA for the CDR3: TGCAGCGTTGTGGAGGTTAAAATTGGGACTAGCGGGAGTGGAGATACGCAGTATTTT. This translates into CSVVEVKIGTSGSGDTQYF.

On this clone itself: The sample carries other DNA sequences with the same CDR3. V usage is TRBV5-1 and J usage is TRBJ1-1; D unresolved. The germline gives CDR1 SGHRS, CDR2 YFSETQ. The CDR3 consists of 13 residues. Trimming removed 0 bases from V and 3 bases from J, with 6 bases in between. The CDR3 DNA follows: TGCGCCAGCAGCTTGGTTGCTGACACTGAAGCTTTCTTT. This codes for CASSLVADTEAFF.

The chain recombines TRBV6-1 with TRBJ2-7; possibly TRBD1 or TRBD2 for D (6 bases each). V dropped 7 bases and J dropped 2 bases, with 12 bases sitting between them. CDR3 length: 13 amino acids. The germline CDR1 and CDR2 sequences are MNHNS and SASEGT. The CDR3 DNA reads as TGTGCCAGCAAACCGGGGGCCCCCTACGAGCAGTACTTC. The encoded protein is CASKPGAPYEQYF.

The chain is built from TRBV4-1 and TRBJ2-7; no firm D call. V gave up 0 bases and J gave up 3 bases, with 6 bases separating them. The CDR3 spans 13 residues. From germline, CDR1 is MGHRA and CDR2 YSYEKL. This CDR3 reads CASSQESYYEQYF. CDR3 DNA sequence: TGCGCCAGCAGCCAAGAGTCTTACTACGAGCAGTACTTC.

J is TRBJ2-1 and V is TRBV5-1, with 8 bases lining up with TRBD2. Trimming cost V 0 bases and J 2 bases; bases outside gene matches: 4. Germline V CDR1 and CDR2: SGHRS, YFSETQ. The CDR3 covers 16 residues. For the CDR3, the DNA is TGCGCCAGCAGCTTGGTGGCTAGCGGGCCCTACAATGAGCAGTTCTTC. Protein product: CASSLVASGPYNEQFF. Filled out from reference TRBV5-1 and TRBJ2-1, the complete variable domain reads KAGVTQTPRYLIKTRGQQVTLSCSPISGHRSVSWYQQTPGQGLQFLFEYFSETQRNKGNFPGRFSGRQFSNSRSEMNVSTLELGDSALYLCASSLVASGPYNEQFFGPGTRLTVL.

This sequence joins TRBV19 and TRBJ2-3, with 7 bases aligning to TRBD1. Germline values: CDR1 LNHDA, CDR2 SQIVND (reference sequence). The CDR3 is 13 residues long. Germline trimming cut 4 bases from V and 12 bases from J; bases unmatched to any gene: 10. CDR3 DNA sequence: TGTGCCAGTAGTACGACTCCCGGGACAGAACAGTATTTT. It codes for CASSTTPGTEQYF.